This TCR beta chain was sequenced for a study of blood T cell repertoires in COVID-19. Study as a whole: COVID-19 samples, acute and convalescent, were from the United States, Italy and Spain. From T cells, B-cell-depleted T cells, or PBMCs came the material, which was cDNA or gDNA.

The germline CDR1 and CDR2 sequences are SGHTA and FQGNSA. This CDR3 is 15 amino acids long. V lost 6 bases and J lost 6; bases outside the gene matches: 10. Methods used by the authors: Amplification from reference gene primers served as the basis for estimated nucleated cell counts. Sequencing used immunoSEQ multiplex PCR; TCRdb keeps in-frame clones, though not all of them. V and J calls plus clone size are reproduced from that table; the DNA served to infer D and trimming. Among fewer than 300,000 clones listed, approximately 84% were seen once. The V call is TRBV7-2, the J call TRBJ2-1; 8 bases are a match to TRBD2. The sample taken for sequencing was peripheral blood. The sequence was obtained from a human donor in a cohort sampled during active COVID-19. In DNA form, the CDR3 reads TGTGCCAGCAGACACGGAGCGGGGGCGAGCAATGAGCAGTTCTTC. Translating it yields CASRHGAGASNEQFF.